This TCR beta chain came from a study of response to subunit inactivated influenza vaccine. Notes on the study in general: It was suggested by the authors that few new T cells are recruited by each seasonal influenza vaccination.

CDR3 size: 17 residues. The V and J ends lost 6 bases and 4 bases respectively, with 22 bases between them. Germline V gives CDR1 ENHRY, CDR2 SYGVKD. Only a few counts were recorded for this clonotype. Its antigen is unidentified. TCRdb reanalysed the RT-PCR reads using MiXCR and keeps one entry per CDR3 protein. Among 600,000 to 850,000 distinct CDR3 sequences, around 13% were seen once, and the ten largest hold 6.5% to 8%. The chain uses TRBV10-3 and TRBJ2-1; D possibly corresponds to TRBD1 (6 bases). Sequencing was performed on PBMCs from blood, taken 14 to 15 days before vaccination. This receptor was taken from a man aged 45-65 years who received an inactivated influenza vaccine. The CDR3 sequence: CAIRQAGDRALYNEQFF. The CDR3 DNA reads TGTGCCATCAGGCAAGCAGGGGACCGTGCCCTTTACAATGAGCAGTTCTTC.